One sample yielded the 21 T cell receptor beta chains listed below, sequenced in a study of blood T cell repertoires in COVID-19. Clones were read by immunoSEQ multiplex PCR, and TCRdb kept only the in-frame ones, dropping some. The sample includes just under 100,000 clones, around 84% seen only once; the top ten take 13%. Input material: peripheral blood. These receptors all stem from a woman in her fifties or sixties in a cohort sampled during active or convalescent COVID-19.

The chain combines TRBV7-8 with TRBJ1-5; D remains ambiguous. Trimming removed 5 bases at V and 4 bases at J, with 9 bases between. The CDR3 has 13 amino acids. Germline lookup yields CDR1 SGHVS and CDR2 FQNEAQ. CDR3 residues: CASSNTENQPQHF. The CDR3 nucleotides are TGTGCCAGCAGCAACACAGAAAATCAGCCCCAGCATTTT.

V gene TRBV10-3 combines with J gene TRBJ1-2; D is uncertain. Trimming cost V 0 bases and J 8 bases, with 4 bases left between them. There are 11 residues in the CDR3. Germline V CDR1 and CDR2: ENHRY, SYGVKD. CDR3 region: CAISESVGYTF. The CDR3 DNA reads TGTGCCATCAGTGAGTCCGTAGGCTACACCTTC.

J is TRBJ2-5 and V is TRBV7-9; D is possibly TRBD1 (5 bases). With 6 bases removed from V and 4 bases from J, the gap between germline ends came to 12 bases. Per germline, CDR1 SEHNR and CDR2 FQNEAQ (reference sequence). This CDR3 comprises 13 residues. The CDR3 loop reads CASSPGRGETQYF. The CDR3 bases are TGTGCCAGCAGTCCAGGAAGGGGAGAGACCCAGTACTTC.

This clone is a singleton in its sample. The rearrangement uses TRBV5-6 and TRBJ2-1, with 16 nucleotides matching TRBD2. Germline V gives CDR1 SGHDT, CDR2 YYEEEE. The CDR3 sequence is 16 residues long. V shed 0 bases and J 9 bases; nucleotides not matched to a gene: 3. The CDR3: CASSLGGTSGRGEQFF. CDR3 nucleotide sequence: TGTGCCAGCAGCTTGGGAGGGACTAGCGGGAGGGGTGAGCAGTTCTTC.

J is TRBJ2-3 and V is TRBV5-4; TRBD2 matches at 7 bases. The V and J ends lost 4 bases and 2 bases, in that order; junction bases with no gene match: 10. The CDR3 extends over 16 amino acids. Germline assignment: CDR1 SGHNT and CDR2 YYREEE (reference sequence). The CDR3 is CASSALTSRHTDTQYF. CDR3 coding DNA: TGTGCCAGCAGCGCCCTGACTAGCAGACACACAGATACGCAGTATTTT.

The V gene is TRBV19, the J gene TRBJ2-7; TRBD2 agrees at 7 bases. The length of the CDR3 is 14 residues. Germline CDR1 reads LNHDA; CDR2 reads SQIVND (reference sequence). Trimming took 5 bases from V and 2 from J; bases not matched to a gene: 6. Here the CDR3 DNA reads TGTGCCAGTAGTCCGGCGGCGGGGGCCTACGAGCAGTACTTC. It encodes CASSPAAGAYEQYF.

This rearrangement joins TRBV4-1 to TRBJ1-2, with 12 bases lining up with TRBD1. Trimming cost V 3 bases and J 7 bases; bases outside gene matches: 9. CDR1 is MGHRA, CDR2 YSYEKL, per germline. The CDR3 totals 16 residues. The chain's CDR3 is CASSQEPGQGAVGYTF. CDR3 in DNA: TGCGCCAGCAGCCAGGAACCGGGACAGGGGGCAGTTGGCTACACCTTC.

V gene TRBV13 combines with J gene TRBJ2-7, with D hard to call. Trimming stripped 5 bases from V and 2 bases from J, with 10 bases between. This CDR3 has 13 amino acids. Looked up from germline, CDR1 is PRHDT and CDR2 is FYEKMQ (reference sequence). CDR3: CASSPPGPYEQYF. Here the CDR3 DNA reads TGTGCCAGCAGCCCCCCGGGTCCCTACGAGCAGTACTTC.

The genes are TRBV19 and TRBJ2-6, with D possibly TRBD2 on 5 matching bases. This CDR3 spans 14 amino acids. CDR1 is LNHDA, CDR2 SQIVND, per germline (reference sequence). The V end lost 6 bases, the J end lost 2 bases, and 8 bases lay between the germline ends. In DNA, the CDR3 is TGTGCCAGTAGGGCGGAGGCTGGGGCCAACGTCCTGACTTTC. It encodes CASRAEAGANVLTF.

The V gene is TRBV5-5, the J gene TRBJ1-5, with 7 nucleotides matching TRBD1. Germline values: CDR1 SGHKS, CDR2 YYEKEE (reference sequence). This CDR3 is built from 16 residues. The ends lost 0 bases at V and 0 bases at J; junction bases unmatched: 3. The CDR3 nucleotides are TGTGCCAGCAGCTTGGAGGGACAGAGTAGCAATCAGCCCCAGCATTTT. Translated, it gives CASSLEGQSSNQPQHF.

V and J are TRBV5-6 and TRBJ1-5, with TRBD1 as a possible D gene (5 bases). The CDR3 covers 14 residues. V lost 1 base to trimming and J lost 6 bases, with 11 bases between them. Germline CDR1 SGHDT, CDR2 YYEEEE. The CDR3 sequence: CASSLFGQSQPQHF. The DNA of the CDR3 is TGTGCCAGCAGCTTGTTCGGACAAAGTCAGCCCCAGCATTTT.

V and J are TRBV4-1 and TRBJ1-3; D possibly corresponds to TRBD1 (5 bases). The CDR3 loop spans 17 amino acids. Deletions cut 0 bases from V and 0 bases from J, with 12 bases between. The V gene's germline CDR1 is MGHRA and CDR2 YSYEKL. The CDR3 sequence is CASSQDGAGSSGNTIYF. The CDR3 DNA is TGCGCCAGCAGCCAAGATGGGGCCGGAAGCTCTGGAAACACCATATATTTT.

V and J are TRBV28 and TRBJ2-1; 13 nucleotides match TRBD2. This CDR3 spans 16 amino acids. The germline gives CDR1 MDHEN, CDR2 SYDVKM. V dropped 6 bases and J dropped 6; count of bases not matched to a gene: 8. The CDR3 DNA reads as TGTGCCAGCAGGGACGTAAGGACTAGCGGGAGCAATGAGCAGTTCTTC. This codes for CASRDVRTSGSNEQFF.

This CDR3 reads CAITGSPDTQYF. In DNA, the CDR3 is TGTGCCATTACAGGGTCCCCAGATACGCAGTATTTT. V usage is TRBV21-1 and J usage is TRBJ2-3; the D call TRBD1 from the table was never checked on the DNA. TRBV21-1 is a pseudogene segment. The CDR3 loop spans 12 amino acids.

This clone has more than one count but fewer than ten. The chain is built from TRBV9 and TRBJ2-1; D remains ambiguous. Germline loops: CDR1 SGDLS, CDR2 YYNGEE. The CDR3 consists of 16 residues. Trimming stripped 3 bases from V and 0 bases from J, with 13 bases between. CDR3 coding DNA: TGTGCCAGCAGCGCCCGGGTCCCGACCTCCTACAATGAGCAGTTCTTC. It specifies CASSARVPTSYNEQFF.

The V gene is TRBV30, the J gene TRBJ1-2, with 7 positions matching TRBD1. V trimming: 3 bases; J trimming: 5 bases; junction bases outside the gene matches: 12. This CDR3 spans 15 amino acids. Germline CDR1 GTSNPN, CDR2 SVGIG (reference sequence). CDR3 nucleotide sequence: TGTGCCTGGAGGAATATTGGGCAGGGGGGATATGGCTACACCTTC. Its protein is CAWRNIGQGGYGYTF.

This clone was recorded only once. This rearrangement joins TRBV5-4 to TRBJ2-2; TRBD1 agrees at 7 bases. The J segment lost 1 base and the V segment lost 3 bases, leaving 3 bases of the junction unmatched. This CDR3 contains 15 residues. Germline lookup yields CDR1 SGHNT and CDR2 YYREEE (reference sequence). The CDR3 bases are TGTGCCAGCAGCTGGGGACAGAGGAACACCGGGGAGCTGTTTTTT. This translates into CASSWGQRNTGELFF.

This clone was seen more than once but under ten times. The gene calls are TRBV9 and TRBJ2-7, with 8 bases fitting TRBD1. The CDR3 has 15 residues. Trimming cost V 4 bases and J 0 bases; bases outside gene matches: 6. Germline values: CDR1 SGDLS, CDR2 YYNGEE. The chain's CDR3 is CASSRTGGSSYEQYF. In DNA, the CDR3 is TGTGCCAGCAGCCGTACAGGGGGATCCTCCTACGAGCAGTACTTC.

The chain is built from TRBV6-5 and TRBJ2-7; 9 nucleotides agree with TRBD1. Germline V lookup: CDR1 MNHEY, CDR2 SVGAGI. The trim removed 9 bases at V and 3 bases at J, leaving 9 bases unmatched. The length of the CDR3 is 14 residues. CDR3 loop: CASRSTGGVYEQYF. The DNA of the CDR3 is TGTGCCAGTAGATCGACAGGGGGAGTCTACGAGCAGTACTTC.

This clone was seen only once. V and J are TRBV27 and TRBJ2-3; D remains unclear. This CDR3 is 16 amino acids long. Germline V gene data show CDR1 as MNHEY and CDR2 as SMNVEV (reference sequence). With 5 bases removed from V and 0 bases from J, the gap between germline ends came to 15 bases. The DNA of the CDR3 is TGTGCCAGCAGTGTCCGAACCGCTACTAGCACAGATACGCAGTATTTT. Protein sequence: CASSVRTATSTDTQYF.

The genes are TRBV3-1 (or the pseudogene TRBV3-2) and TRBJ2-3; a weak D match, TRBD2 (5 bases). Germline CDR1 and CDR2: LGHDT and YNNKEL (reference sequence). V was cut by 3 bases and J by 6 bases, with 19 bases left in between. The length of the CDR3 is 16 residues. In nucleotides, the CDR3 is TGTGCCAGCAGCCAGCCCCCGTCGGGGTTGGTGGATACGCAGTATTTT. Translating it yields CASSQPPSGLVDTQYF.